One sample yielded the 18 T cell receptor beta chains listed below, sequenced in a study of OX40 agonist ivuxolimab in advanced cancers. Method: immunoSEQ multiplex PCR; TCRdb's copy keeps in-frame clones and lacks some. The table records 60,000 to 70,000 clones, about 88% of them present only once. Source: CD4+ or CD8+ T cells sorted from blood, taken in a trial of the OX40 agonist ivuxolimab. All receptors come from an adult with an advanced solid tumor such as melanoma, head and neck, liver or kidney cancer.

This chain joins TRBV7-2 and TRBJ2-5, with 8 bases matching TRBD2. CDR3 length equals 18 residues. Germline-derived CDR1 and CDR2 are SGHTA and FQGNSA. Trimming removed 2 bases from V and 0 bases from J; junction bases left unmatched: 11. CDR3 DNA sequence: TGTGCCAGCAGCTTACGCGCCCGGGCTAGCGGGTACCAAGAGACCCAGTACTTC. Translating it yields CASSLRARASGYQETQYF.

V and J are TRBV5-5 and TRBJ2-5; D unresolved. With 4 bases removed from V and 5 bases from J, the gap between germline ends came to 30 bases. Looked up from germline, CDR1 is SGHKS and CDR2 is YYEKEE (reference sequence). This CDR3 comprises 19 residues. This CDR3 is CASSTSVRSAEKKTETQYF. The CDR3 DNA reads as TGTGCCAGCAGCACATCCGTGAGGAGCGCGGAGAAAAAAACGGAGACCCAGTACTTC.

J is TRBJ1-5 and V is TRBV19, with TRBD1 matching over 12 bases. Trimming cost V 7 bases and J 4 bases; bases outside gene matches: 5. Per germline, CDR1 LNHDA and CDR2 SQIVND (reference sequence). The CDR3 has 15 residues. Here the CDR3 reads CASKGQGASNQPQHF. CDR3 in DNA: TGTGCCAGTAAGGGACAGGGGGCATCAAATCAGCCCCAGCATTTT.

V is TRBV18 and J is TRBJ2-6; D is uncertain. Germline V gives CDR1 KGHSH, CDR2 LQKENI. V was trimmed by 4 bases and J by 0 bases, leaving 4 bases between them. The CDR3 sequence is 14 residues long. CDR3 in amino acids: CASSQSSGANVLTF. As DNA, the CDR3 is TGTGCCAGCTCACAGTCCTCTGGGGCCAACGTCCTGACTTTC.

CDR3 region: CASSYSIPPNEQFF. The CDR3 DNA follows: TGTGCCAGCAGTTACTCGATTCCCCCCAATGAGCAGTTCTTC. This chain joins TRBV6-5 and TRBJ2-1; D ambiguous. The CDR3 has 14 amino acids. Trimming left V 0 bases short and J 6 bases short, with 9 bases between. From germline, CDR1 is MNHEY and CDR2 SVGAGI.

The DNA of the CDR3 is TGCAGCGTCTACGTGGGGGGGAAGTTCGGAGTGAGGACAGATACGCAGTATTTT. Its translation is CSVYVGGKFGVRTDTQYF. The V gene is TRBV29-1, the J gene TRBJ2-3; 7 positions match TRBD2. Per germline, CDR1 SQVTM and CDR2 ANQGSEA. Trimming removed 6 bases from V and 3 bases from J; junction bases left unmatched: 21. The CDR3 loop spans 18 amino acids.

The V gene is TRBV7-8, the J gene TRBJ1-2; D is uncertain. Trimming stripped 1 base from V and 4 bases from J, with 7 bases between. CDR1 and CDR2 from the germline V gene are SGHVS and FQNEAQ. The CDR3 spans 13 residues. The CDR3 here is CASSLDLAYGYTF. CDR3 sequence (DNA): TGTGCCAGCAGCTTAGATTTGGCCTATGGCTACACCTTC.

The chain couples TRBV6-6 to TRBJ2-5; 7 bases align to TRBD2. This CDR3 contains 14 residues. CDR1 and CDR2 from the germline V gene are MNHNY and SVGAGI (reference sequence). V shed 4 bases and J 1 base; nucleotides not matched to a gene: 3. CDR3 residues: CASSSTSVQETQYF. The CDR3 DNA follows: TGTGCCAGCAGTTCAACTAGCGTCCAAGAGACCCAGTACTTC.

The CDR3 DNA sequence: TGTGCCAGCTCACCTCACAGTACCTCCTACGAGCAGTACTTC. Translating gives CASSPHSTSYEQYF. This rearrangement joins TRBV18 to TRBJ2-7; D gene ambiguous. This CDR3 has 14 residues. Trimming left V 3 bases short and J 0 bases short, with 9 bases between. Looked up from germline, CDR1 is KGHSH and CDR2 is LQKENI.

This sequence joins TRBV4-3 and TRBJ2-2; no definite D call. CDR1 LGHNA and CDR2 YSLEER come from the germline V gene. The CDR3 sequence is 21 residues long. V was cut by 0 bases and J by 0 bases, with 23 bases left in between. CDR3 DNA sequence: TGCGCCAGCAGCCAAGATAACAAGGAACCGAAGGTCGGTGCGAACACCGGGGAGCTGTTTTTT. It is translated as CASSQDNKEPKVGANTGELFF.

The V call is TRBV19, the J call TRBJ1-5, with a weak D call TRBD1 (6 bases). Trimming stripped 3 bases from V and 7 bases from J, with 10 bases between. This CDR3 contains 13 residues. The V gene's germline CDR1 is LNHDA and CDR2 SQIVND (reference sequence). The CDR3 region has the DNA TGTGCCAGTAGTATGGGGGCAGAGCAGCCCCAGCATTTT. Its protein is CASSMGAEQPQHF.

In this sample, this clone turned up once. The gene calls are TRBV10-3 and TRBJ2-7, with 8 bases lining up with TRBD2. This CDR3 has 13 residues. Per the germline V gene, CDR1 is ENHRY and CDR2 is SYGVKD. V shed 3 bases and J 6 bases; nucleotides not matched to a gene: 4. The CDR3, as DNA: TGTGCCATCAGTGAATCCGGGAGGGGCGAGCAGTACTTC. Encoded protein: CAISESGRGEQYF.

The V call is TRBV29-1, the J call TRBJ1-2, with unresolved D. V gave up 2 bases and J gave up 8 bases, with 9 bases separating them. This CDR3 has 11 residues. Germline-derived CDR1 and CDR2 are SQVTM and ANQGSEA. This CDR3 is CSVEFEGGYTF. CDR3 DNA: TGCAGCGTTGAATTTGAGGGCGGCTACACCTTC.

CDR3 loop: CASRTDGPYGYTF. The CDR3 coding sequence is TGTGCCAGCAGAACAGACGGACCCTATGGCTACACCTTC. The gene calls are TRBV2 and TRBJ1-2; no clear D. This CDR3 region has 13 residues. Germline assignment: CDR1 SNHLY and CDR2 FYNNEI. V lost 6 bases and J 4 bases, leaving 12 bases between the germline ends. Full variable domain (missing parts from reference TRBV2 and TRBJ1-2): EPEVTQTPSHQVTQMGQEVILRCVPISNHLYFYWYRQILGQKVEFLVSFYNNEISEKSEIFDDQFSVERPDGSNFTLKIRSTKLEDSAMYFCASRTDGPYGYTFGSGTRLTVV.

V and J are TRBV21-1 and TRBJ2-5; TRBD1 was called by the table and not checked on the DNA. TRBV21-1 is noted as a pseudogene. This CDR3 is built from 17 residues. The CDR3 DNA follows: TGTGCCAGCAGCAATGTCCGGACAACGCCGGTAATAGAGACCCAGTACTTC. Its translation: CASSNVRTTPVIETQYF.

This chain links TRBV28 with TRBJ2-7; tentatively, D is TRBD1 (6 bases). CDR1 and CDR2 from the germline V gene are MDHEN and SYDVKM. Trimming removed 3 bases from V and 4 bases from J, with 16 bases in between. The CDR3 has 15 residues. The CDR3 DNA sequence: TGTGCCAGCAGTTTGTCGTCGGTCAGGGGTTACGAGCAGTACTTC. As protein: CASSLSSVRGYEQYF.

V usage is TRBV19 and J usage is TRBJ2-7; the match to TRBD1 covers 8 bases. The CDR3 consists of 14 residues. V dropped 5 bases and J dropped 3; count of bases not matched to a gene: 6. Germline V gene sequence: CDR1 LNHDA, CDR2 SQIVND (reference sequence). Here the CDR3 reads CASSPDRGVYEQYF. In DNA, the CDR3 is TGTGCCAGTAGTCCCGACAGGGGCGTCTACGAGCAGTACTTC.

The J gene is TRBJ1-1, the V gene TRBV7-2; D ambiguous. The CDR3 contains 15 residues. Germline V gene lookup returns CDR1 SGHTA and CDR2 FQGNSA. V was clipped by 3 bases and J by 1 base, with 12 bases between them. The CDR3 loop reads CASSFQAVGNTEAFF. In DNA, the CDR3 is TGTGCCAGCAGCTTCCAGGCAGTGGGGAACACTGAAGCTTTCTTT.